The text below deals with one T cell receptor (beta chain). Its specificity is unknown. Sequence at one end of the junction differs from germline and may be a read error. The CDR3 length is 15 residues. CDR1 MNHNY and CDR2 SVGAGI come from the germline V gene (reference sequence). The record originates from a study of shared clonotypes between healthy human individuals. General study results and limits: The researchers took only blood, and tissue repertoires probably look different.

Once extracted for a subset, genomic DNA was divided evenly among several immunoSEQ plates. The assay was immunoSEQ multiplex PCR, and TCRdb's table has in-frame clones only and misses some. In the table there are about 1 million clones, approximately 72% of which are singletons. CD45RA-negative memory and CD45RA+ naive subsets were split from the CD4+ cells. This chain uses TRBV6-6 with TRBJ1-1; weak D call: TRBD1 (5 bases). Sequencing was carried out using memory CD4+ T cells sorted from blood. The subset is: CD45RA-negative fraction. The TCR originated in a man younger than 35 in good health. The CDR3, as DNA: TGTGCCAGCAGGGGGGTGGGACTGACGAACACTGAAGTTTTCTTT. Translated, it gives CASRGVGLTNTEVFF.